The TCR beta chain under discussion was sequenced for a study of blood T cells in healthy people across ages. Turning to the study itself: In model experiments, template switching was able to capture about one barcoded beta molecule for every two T cells that were present.

Notes on this clonotype: What it binds is unknown.

Total RNA was isolated from each sample in quantities of at least 6 micrograms. Study results and caveats: Strong correlation linked observed beta diversity and percent naive T cells.

This CDR3 region has 16 residues. Between the trimmed V and J ends, which lost 0 bases and 4 bases, there was a span of 17 bases. Germline V gene sequence: CDR1 SGHRS, CDR2 YFSETQ. For the second PCR, which ran for about 7 to 11 cycles, a sample-barcoded 5' primer and a J-beta primer mix were used. In TCRdb, the 5' RACE reads were re-called with MiXCR into one record per CDR3 protein. The table shows roughly 680,000 distinct CDR3 sequences, with approximately 21% occurring only once. The clonotype originates from a man aged 65 to 85 in good health. The chain carries TRBV5-1 and TRBJ2-7, with D possibly TRBD2 on 6 matching bases. Sequencing was performed on blood. DNA for the CDR3: TGCGCCAGCAGCTTGGTGACGGGGGTTGGCGGGTACGAGCAGTACTTC. As protein: CASSLVTGVGGYEQYF.